This TCR beta chain was sequenced in a study of blood T cell repertoires in COVID-19. At the level of the study: T cells, B-cell-depleted T cells, or PBMCs provided the cDNA or gDNA that served as material.

CDR3 size: 17 residues. V shed 5 bases, J shed 6 bases, and the junction held 19 bases outside the gene matches. Germline values: CDR1 SNHLY, CDR2 FYNNEI. Assay used: immunoSEQ multiplex PCR; TCRdb lists only in-frame clones, some missing. The sample contains about 310,000 clones, around 92% of which appear only once. The sample taken for sequencing was PBMCs or T cells enriched from blood (not recorded which). The clonotype originates from a woman aged 25 to 45 who had recovered from COVID-19. This chain links TRBV2 with TRBJ2-7, with 7 nucleotides matching TRBD2. The CDR3 DNA reads TGTGCCAGCAGTATCTGGGGAGAGGGAGGGCCTTTTGGCGAGCAGTACTTC. It is translated as CASSIWGEGGPFGEQYF. Full variable domain (remainder filled in from reference TRBV2 and TRBJ2-7): EPEVTQTPSHQVTQMGQEVILRCVPISNHLYFYWYRQILGQKVEFLVSFYNNEISEKSEIFDDQFSVERPDGSNFTLKIRSTKLEDSAMYFCASSIWGEGGPFGEQYFGPGTRLTVT.